What follows describes a single T cell receptor beta chain. Which antigen it targets is not known. The record has no base qualities; no much larger clone is one base away. The data were obtained in a study of T cell repertoires in cytomegalovirus infection (dated by TCRdb to between 2018 and 2021). Turning to the overall study: The peptide stimulations were aimed at well-studied HLA-B-restricted epitopes as well as recently identified HLA-C-restricted CMV epitopes, whose presentation resists viral immunomodulation. The HLA type of each donor mattered for the analysis, because public TCR beta signatures pointed to carriage of CMV infection along with the matching HLA type. The investigation overall reported the following: In the ex vivo response, HLA-C-restricted CMV-specific TCR beta clonotypes were dominant, and in two of eight donors the single most frequent clonotype came from this HLA-C-restricted group. Carriers of CMV infection plus the relevant HLA type were discriminated by the cumulative frequency of public TCR beta family members in the study cohort and in an independent roughly 320-donor cohort.

This specimen's treatment or condition label, per the study, means: in vitro stimulation with specific CMV peptide epitopes to enrich CMV-specific T cells. TCRdb shows the sequencer as Illumina HiSeq 1500. TCRdb redid the processing of the public reads, applying fastp at Q25 and MiXCR, and retained in-frame beta chains. Under each unique CDR3 protein, matching rows form one entry showing the most common genes and DNA. The sample yields around 710,000 distinct CDR3 sequences; almost 30% were counted once. Of the sample, around 14% is held by the ten largest clones. V loses 5 bases at its end and J loses 5 bases; junction bases beyond the gene matches: 10. The germline V gene encodes CDR1 SGHTA and CDR2 FQGTGA. The CDR3 runs 15 residues from the cysteine to the phenylalanine. CDR3 DNA only is kept here, 45 bases in frame from base 1.

The starting material was cultured CD8+ T cells from PBMCs, obtained from culture after CMV antigen stimulation. The TCR sequence derives from a human donor in good health (CMV status not recorded). Some clones in this sample may be carry-over from other donors' samples. The receptor chain draws on TRBV7-3 and TRBJ1-1, with TRBD1 identical over 8 junction bases. For the CDR3, the sequence is CASSRPQGAMTEAFF. The bases are TGTGCCAGCAGCCGACCCCAGGGGGCGATGACTGAAGCTTTCTTT.